This TCR beta chain was recovered during a study of spatial heterogeneity in lung cancer. Study as a whole: Bulk RNA-seq from matched material yielded a T cell module score that correlated strongly with TCR transcript counts in tumor regions.

This sample's time point: sample taken at primary tumor resection. Samples came from approximately 65 TRACERx patients with untreated early-stage lung cancer. All TCR cDNA molecules were individually tagged with a unique molecular identifier. One entry per CDR3 protein results from TCRdb running MiXCR on the 5' RACE reads. The sample has over 650 distinct CDR3 sequences; 30% to 50% are singletons. This clonotype is termed medium-sized. What it binds is not known. The V gene lost 7 bases and the J gene lost 8 bases, with 11 bases spanning the gap. Germline loops: CDR1 DFQATT, CDR2 SNEGSKA (reference sequence). The CDR3 consists of 10 residues. Whole-study results and caveats: Mutation counts in tumors were tracked by counts of expanded intratumoral alpha and beta TCRs.

This sequence was found in a male donor with early-stage non-small cell lung cancer. The gene calls are TRBV20-1 and TRBJ1-1; tentatively, D is TRBD1 (5 bases). This specimen was lung tumor tissue, taken at surgery. As DNA, the CDR3 is TGCAGTGTCCTGACAGTCGAAGCTTTCTTT. It yields the protein CSVLTVEAFF.